This T cell receptor (beta chain) was found in a study of T cells in localized non-small cell lung cancer. General study points: For the top 100 tumor clones, a median roughly 56 also appeared in adjacent lung.

J gave up 6 bases and V 3 bases, and 19 bases lay outside the gene matches. The CDR3 has 18 amino acids. Germline assignment: CDR1 SQVTM and CDR2 ANQGSEA. Sequencing used immunoSEQ multiplex PCR; TCRdb keeps in-frame clones, though not all of them. The sample yields 35,000 to 45,000 clones, 81% seen once. About this clone: No antigen is known for it.

V is TRBV29-1 and J is TRBJ2-1, with 8 bases fitting TRBD2. The clonotype comes from a male donor at least 60 years old with stage II lung adenocarcinoma. The material sequenced was peripheral blood mononuclear cells, taken before any cancer treatment. CDR3 sequence reads: CSVELKKSAGGWVNEQFF. The DNA of the CDR3 is TGCAGCGTTGAGCTCAAAAAGTCGGCGGGGGGCTGGGTCAATGAGCAGTTCTTC.